This T cell receptor (beta chain) is from a study of T cell repertoires in aging, cancer and after chemotherapy. TCR beta rearrangements were amplified from peripheral blood genomic DNA. Rearranged V-D-J TRB sequences were amplified with a mixed TRB-A/B primer pool. A single record per CDR3 protein comes from TCRdb applying MiXCR to the multiplex PCR reads. The table has about 8,800 distinct CDR3 sequences, 30% to 35% seen once. The CDR3 is 17 residues long. Trimming removed 3 bases from V and 8 bases from J, with 23 bases in between. From germline, CDR1 is LNHDA and CDR2 SQIVND (reference sequence). What was sequenced was blood. The TCR originated in a human donor in good health. The rearrangement joins TRBV19 to TRBJ1-5; no definite D call. The CDR3 protein is CASSIVKDSVNLEPQHF. The CDR3, as DNA: TGTGCCAGTAGTATTGTCAAGGATAGCGTGAACTTGGAGCCCCAGCATTTT.